The 16 T cell receptor beta chains in this list originate from one sample, sequenced in a study of control samples from healthy donors and cancer patients. Method: immunoSEQ multiplex PCR; TCRdb's copy keeps in-frame clones and lacks some. In the table there are fewer than 150,000 clones, less than 95% of which are singletons. The sequenced sample consisted of blood. These receptors came from a man in his late teens or twenties in good health.

The chain recombines TRBV18 with TRBJ2-5, with TRBD1 identical over 7 bases. V was clipped by 0 bases and J by 5 bases; unmatched bases: 9. Germline loops: CDR1 KGHSH, CDR2 LQKENI. CDR3 length: 16 residues. CDR3: CASSPPNRGGKETQYF. CDR3 nucleotide sequence: TGTGCCAGCTCACCACCAAATAGAGGGGGCAAGGAGACCCAGTACTTC. Full variable domain (remainder filled in from reference TRBV18 and TRBJ2-5): NAGVMQNPRHLVRRRGQEARLRCSPMKGHSHVYWYRQLPEEGLKFMVYLQKENIIDESGMPKERFSAEFPKEGPSILRIQQVVRGDSAAYFCASSPPNRGGKETQYFGPGTRLLVL.

This clone was observed a few times. The chain links TRBV6-6 to TRBJ2-5; D call uncertain. Germline CDR1 and CDR2: MNHNY and SVGAGI (reference sequence). The CDR3 has 16 amino acids. Trimming cost V 0 bases and J 6 bases, with 17 bases left between them. The CDR3 loop reads CASSYSISVGRKTQYF. DNA for the CDR3: TGTGCCAGCAGTTACTCAATTTCCGTGGGTAGGAAGACCCAGTACTTC.

The rearrangement joins TRBV5-1 to TRBJ2-7; TRBD2 is a possible D gene (6 bases). Trimming took 3 bases from V and 1 from J, leaving 14 bases between them. The CDR3 runs to 15 residues. CDR1 is SGHRS and CDR2 is YFSETQ in the germline V gene. This CDR3 is CASSYRDSQSYEQYF. The CDR3 region has the DNA TGCGCCAGCAGCTATAGGGACTCCCAGTCCTACGAGCAGTACTTC.

On this clone itself: A far larger clone differs by one base, so this is likely a read error. The chain recombines TRBV7-7 with TRBJ2-2; D not resolved. The CDR3 covers 12 residues. The germline V gene has CDR1 SSHAT and CDR2 FNYEAQ (reference sequence). V lost 4 bases to trimming and J lost 0 bases, with 0 bases between them. As DNA, the CDR3 is TGTGCCAGCAGCTCGAACACCGGGGAGCTGTTTTTT. It codes for CASSSNTGELFF.

The chain is built from TRBV30 and TRBJ1-5, with a possible D match to TRBD1 (5 bases). V lost 2 bases and J lost 0, with 23 bases in between. The CDR3 has 19 amino acids. Looked up from germline, CDR1 is GTSNPN and CDR2 is SVGIG (reference sequence). CDR3 DNA sequence: TGTGCCTGGAGTCAAGTTTCAGGGATGGGCCCTTATAGCAATCAGCCCCAGCATTTT. This gives the protein CAWSQVSGMGPYSNQPQHF.

The J gene is TRBJ2-6, the V gene TRBV18; no definite D call. This CDR3 is built from 18 residues. Germline V gene lookup returns CDR1 KGHSH and CDR2 LQKENI. The V end was cut by 3 bases, the J end by 1 base, with 16 bases between. The CDR3 here is CASSPLGDIPSGANVLTF. CDR3 bases: TGTGCCAGCTCACCGCTAGGTGACATTCCATCTGGGGCCAACGTCCTGACTTTC.

V gene TRBV2 combines with J gene TRBJ1-3; possibly TRBD1 for D (6 bases). CDR1 is SNHLY, CDR2 FYNNEI, per germline. With 6 bases removed from V and 4 bases from J, the gap between germline ends came to 10 bases. The CDR3 loop spans 13 amino acids. The CDR3 loop is CASRRDTGNTIYF. The DNA for the CDR3 is TGTGCCAGCAGGAGGGACACGGGAAACACCATATATTTT.

V and J are TRBV11-2 and TRBJ2-2; D uncertain. The CDR3 length is 15 residues. Germline CDR1 and CDR2: SGHAT and FQNNGV. V was cut by 4 bases and J by 5 bases, with 14 bases left in between. CDR3 sequence reads: CASSSVLRSTGELFF. DNA for the CDR3: TGTGCCAGCAGCTCCGTCCTTAGGTCAACCGGGGAGCTGTTTTTT.

The rearrangement joins TRBV10-1 to TRBJ1-1; 7 positions match TRBD1. Trimming took 6 bases from V and 0 from J; bases not matched to a gene: 10. The CDR3 has 16 residues. Looked up from germline, CDR1 is WNHNN and CDR2 is SYGVQD (reference sequence). The CDR3 sequence: CASSAGTAFMNTEAFF. Here the CDR3 DNA reads TGCGCCAGCAGCGCCGGGACAGCTTTTATGAACACTGAAGCTTTCTTT.

J is TRBJ2-1 and V is TRBV7-6; possibly TRBD2 for D (6 bases). Germline CDR1 is SGHVS and CDR2 is FNYEAQ. V was pared by 3 bases and J by 8 bases, with 14 bases between. This CDR3 is 14 amino acids long. CDR3 nucleotides: TGTGCCAGCAGCTTTACCGGGGGTAGCGATGAGCAGTTCTTC. It yields the protein CASSFTGGSDEQFF.

This chain uses TRBV6-5 with TRBJ1-5, with 10 bases lining up with TRBD1. The germline V gene encodes CDR1 MNHEY and CDR2 SVGAGI. V trimming: 4 bases; J trimming: 7 bases; junction bases outside the gene matches: 7. The CDR3 extends over 15 amino acids. CDR3 residues: CASSSGTGVRQPQHF. In nucleotides, the CDR3 is TGTGCCAGCAGTTCCGGGACAGGGGTGAGGCAGCCCCAGCATTTT.

The CDR3 is CASSLGASYEQYF. The CDR3 DNA reads as TGTGCCAGCAGCTTAGGGGCGTCCTACGAGCAGTACTTC. V is TRBV5-8 and J is TRBJ2-7, with D maybe TRBD1 (5 bases). The CDR3 is 13 residues long. CDR1 SGHTS and CDR2 YDEGEE come from the germline V gene. V gave up 2 bases and J gave up 1 base, with 7 bases separating them.

This chain uses TRBV6-1 with TRBJ1-1; D is unclear. The germline V gene encodes CDR1 MNHNS and CDR2 SASEGT. Trimming pared 1 base from V and 5 bases from J, leaving 14 bases between. The CDR3 runs 15 residues. In DNA, the CDR3 is TGTGCCAGCAGTGAAGGTCCCGGGCTTCGAACTGAAGCTTTCTTT. It translates to CASSEGPGLRTEAFF.

This clone was seen only once. The chain has TRBV5-1 and TRBJ2-7, with D possibly TRBD2 on 7 matching bases. Germline CDR1 reads SGHRS; CDR2 reads YFSETQ. This CDR3 has 14 amino acids. V gave up 6 bases and J gave up 1 base, with 14 bases separating them. The CDR3 sequence: CASTSGEGSYEQYF. CDR3 DNA sequence: TGCGCCAGCACATCAGGGGAGGGGTCCTACGAGCAGTACTTC.

The CDR3 here is CASSQQEVVTEAFF. CDR3 coding DNA: TGTGCCAGCAGCCAGCAGGAGGTGGTCACTGAAGCTTTCTTT. This sequence joins TRBV4-2 and TRBJ1-1; D not resolved. Trimming took 3 bases from V and 4 from J, leaving 12 bases between them. The germline V gene has CDR1 LGHNA and CDR2 YNFKEQ. This CDR3 has 14 residues.

V is TRBV12-1 and J is TRBJ1-4. TRBV12-1 is designated a pseudogene. The CDR3 contains 13 residues. The CDR3 coding sequence is TGTGCCAGTGCGGGGGCGGGGGGCGAAAAACTGTTTTTT. Residues: CASAGAGGEKLFF.